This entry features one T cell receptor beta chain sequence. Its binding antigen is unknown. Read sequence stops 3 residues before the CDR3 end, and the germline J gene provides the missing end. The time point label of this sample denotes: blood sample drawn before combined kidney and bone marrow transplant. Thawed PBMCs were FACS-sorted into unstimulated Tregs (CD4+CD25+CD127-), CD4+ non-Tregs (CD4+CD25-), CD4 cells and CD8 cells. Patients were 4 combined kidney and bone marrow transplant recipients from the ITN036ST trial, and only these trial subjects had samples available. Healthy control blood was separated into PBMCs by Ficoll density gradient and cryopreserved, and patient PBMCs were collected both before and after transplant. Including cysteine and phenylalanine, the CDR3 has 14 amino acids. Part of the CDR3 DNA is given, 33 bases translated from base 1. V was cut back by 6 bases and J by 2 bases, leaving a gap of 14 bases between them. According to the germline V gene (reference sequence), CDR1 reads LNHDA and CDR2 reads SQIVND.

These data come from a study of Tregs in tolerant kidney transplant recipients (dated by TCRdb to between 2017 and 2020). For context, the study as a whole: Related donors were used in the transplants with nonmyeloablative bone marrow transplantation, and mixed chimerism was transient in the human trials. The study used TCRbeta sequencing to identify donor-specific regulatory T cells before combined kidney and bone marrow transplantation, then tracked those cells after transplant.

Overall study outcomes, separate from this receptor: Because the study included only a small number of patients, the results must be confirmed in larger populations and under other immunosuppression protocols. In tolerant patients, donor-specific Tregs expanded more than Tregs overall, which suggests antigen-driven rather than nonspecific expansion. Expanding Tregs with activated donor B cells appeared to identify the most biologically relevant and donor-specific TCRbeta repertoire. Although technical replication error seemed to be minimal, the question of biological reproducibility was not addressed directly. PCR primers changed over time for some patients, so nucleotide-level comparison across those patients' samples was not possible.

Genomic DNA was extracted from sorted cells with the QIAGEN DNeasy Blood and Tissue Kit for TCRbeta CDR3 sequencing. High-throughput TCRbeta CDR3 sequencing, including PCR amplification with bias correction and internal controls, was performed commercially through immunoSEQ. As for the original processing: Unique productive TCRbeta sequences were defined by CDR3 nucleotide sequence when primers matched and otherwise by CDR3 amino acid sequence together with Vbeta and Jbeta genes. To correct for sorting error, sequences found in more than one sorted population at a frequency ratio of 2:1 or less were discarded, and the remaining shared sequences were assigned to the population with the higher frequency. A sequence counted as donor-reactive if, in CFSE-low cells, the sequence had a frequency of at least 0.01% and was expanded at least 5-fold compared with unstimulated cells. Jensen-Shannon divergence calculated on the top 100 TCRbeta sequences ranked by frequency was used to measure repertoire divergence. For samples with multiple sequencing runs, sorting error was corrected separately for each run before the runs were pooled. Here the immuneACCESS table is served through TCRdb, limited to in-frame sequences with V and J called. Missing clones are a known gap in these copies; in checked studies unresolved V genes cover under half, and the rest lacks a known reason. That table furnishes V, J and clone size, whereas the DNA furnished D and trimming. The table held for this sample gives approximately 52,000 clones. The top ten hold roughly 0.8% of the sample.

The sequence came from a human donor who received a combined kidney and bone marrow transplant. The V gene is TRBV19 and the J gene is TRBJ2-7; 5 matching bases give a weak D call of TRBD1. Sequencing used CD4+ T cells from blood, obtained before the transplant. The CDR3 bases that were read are TGTGCCAGTAGAACCAGGGTTGGACCCTACGAG. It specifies CASRTRVGPYE. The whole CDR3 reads CASRTRVGPYEQYF.